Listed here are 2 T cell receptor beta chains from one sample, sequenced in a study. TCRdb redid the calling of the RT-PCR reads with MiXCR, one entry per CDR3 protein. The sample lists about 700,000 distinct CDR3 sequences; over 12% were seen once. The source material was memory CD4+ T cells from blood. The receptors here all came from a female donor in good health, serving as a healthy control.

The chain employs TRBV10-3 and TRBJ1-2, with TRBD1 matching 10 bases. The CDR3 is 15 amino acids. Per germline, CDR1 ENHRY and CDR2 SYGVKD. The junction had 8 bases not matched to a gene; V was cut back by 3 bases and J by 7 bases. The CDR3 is CAISESGQGVGGYTF. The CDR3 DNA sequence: TGTGCCATCAGTGAAAGTGGACAGGGGGTGGGTGGCTACACCTTC.

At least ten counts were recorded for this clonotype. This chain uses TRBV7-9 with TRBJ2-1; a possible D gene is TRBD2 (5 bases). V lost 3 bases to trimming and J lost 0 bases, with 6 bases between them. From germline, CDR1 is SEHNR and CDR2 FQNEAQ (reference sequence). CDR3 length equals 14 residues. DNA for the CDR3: TGTGCCAGCAGCTTTGGGAGCTCCTACAATGAGCAGTTCTTC. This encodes CASSFGSSYNEQFF.